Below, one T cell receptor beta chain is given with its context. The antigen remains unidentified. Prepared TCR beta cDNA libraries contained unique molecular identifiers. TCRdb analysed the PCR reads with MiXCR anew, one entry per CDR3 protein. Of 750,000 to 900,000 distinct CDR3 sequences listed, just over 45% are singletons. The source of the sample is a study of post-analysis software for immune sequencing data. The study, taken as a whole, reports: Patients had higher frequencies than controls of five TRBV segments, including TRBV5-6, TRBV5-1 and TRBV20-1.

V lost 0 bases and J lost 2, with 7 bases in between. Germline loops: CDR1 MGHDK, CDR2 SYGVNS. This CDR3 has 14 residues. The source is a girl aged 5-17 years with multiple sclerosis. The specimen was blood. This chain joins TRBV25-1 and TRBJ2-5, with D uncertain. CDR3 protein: CASSEYGHQETQYF. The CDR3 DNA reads TGTGCCAGCAGTGAATATGGCCATCAAGAGACCCAGTACTTC. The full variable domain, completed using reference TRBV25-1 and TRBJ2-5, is EADIYQTPRYLVIGTGKKITLECSQTMGHDKMYWYQQDPGMELHLIHYSYGVNSTEKGDLSSESTVSRIRTEHFPLTLESARPSHTSQYLCASSEYGHQETQYFGPGTRLLVL.